This T cell receptor beta chain was found in a study of T cell repertoires in cytomegalovirus infection. Across the study: Based on public TCR beta signatures, there were indications of CMV infection and of a matching HLA type.

This clonotype has more than one count but fewer than ten. What it binds is not known. A single record per CDR3 protein comes from TCRdb applying MiXCR to the reads. The sample shows more than 400,000 distinct CDR3 sequences, 26% of them seen only once. Overall study findings and caveats: The study found HLA-C-restricted CMV-specific TCR beta clonotypes dominating the ex vivo response. Public TCR beta family frequency separated CMV-and-HLA carriers, including in an independent cohort.

The clonotype was recovered from a human donor in good health (CMV status not recorded). Some clones in this sample may be carry-over from other donors' samples. Sequencing used PBMCs.

The CDR3 coding sequence is TGTGCCAGCAGCTTGGAAACCGGGACCCCGGTGCAGTACGTC. Translated, it gives CASSLETGTPVQYV. The V and J genes are TRBV11-2 and TRBJ2-7; D assignment may be TRBD1 or TRBD2 (5 bases each). CDR3 length: 14 amino acids. V lost 3 bases and J 9 bases, leaving 18 bases between the germline ends. CDR1 SGHAT and CDR2 FQNNGV come from the germline V gene.